This T cell receptor beta chain was retrieved from a study of OX40 agonist ivuxolimab in advanced cancers. Background on the study: Under the entry rules, prior anti-PD-1, anti-PD-L1 or anti-CTLA-4 therapy was allowed, and roughly 43% had some.

Unmatched junction bases numbered 3, after V lost 0 bases and J lost 4 bases. In germline, CDR1 is SGDLS, CDR2 YYNGEE. CDR3 length: 15 amino acids. Sequencing was performed with immunoSEQ multiplex PCR; in TCRdb, only in-frame clones are kept and a portion is missing. The sample has fewer than 100,000 clones; about 86% are singletons. The TCR originated in an adult with an advanced solid tumor such as melanoma, head and neck, liver or kidney cancer. The sample was CD4+ or CD8+ T cells sorted from blood, taken in a trial of the OX40 agonist ivuxolimab. The chain carries TRBV9 and TRBJ2-3; 9 nucleotides line up with TRBD2. This chain's CDR3 is CASSVGGGAPDTQYF. In DNA form, the CDR3 reads TGTGCCAGCAGCGTAGGCGGGGGGGCACCAGATACGCAGTATTTT.